One T cell receptor beta chain is described in this entry. J was trimmed by 6 bases and V by 4 bases; bases with no gene match: 5. The germline V gene encodes CDR1 SGHDT and CDR2 YYEEEE. This CDR3 has 16 amino acids. Some clones are missing from TCRdb's copy, which holds only in-frame ones; the method was immunoSEQ multiplex PCR. This table holds 60,000 to 75,000 clones, approximately 94% found once. The data were obtained in a study of OX40 agonist ivuxolimab in advanced cancers. Across the whole study: Patients' therapy was ivuxolimab, an antibody that acts as an agonist of OX40 (CD134). Aged roughly 20 to 85 with a mean of 60 years, they were around 85% male. The eligibility criteria allowed prior anti-PD-1, anti-PD-L1 or anti-CTLA-4 therapy, and roughly 39% had some.

This sequence was found in an adult with an advanced solid tumor such as melanoma, head and neck, liver or kidney cancer. V usage is TRBV5-6 and J usage is TRBJ2-2, with TRBD2 matching 14 bases. The material sequenced was CD4+ or CD8+ T cells sorted from blood, taken in a trial of the OX40 agonist ivuxolimab. The CDR3: CASSDGTSGSSGELFF. The CDR3 DNA follows: TGTGCCAGCAGCGATGGGACTAGCGGGAGTTCCGGGGAGCTGTTTTTT. Drawing the rest from reference TRBV5-6 and TRBJ2-2, the complete variable domain is DAGVTQSPTHLIKTRGQQVTLRCSPKSGHDTVSWYQQALGQGPQFIFQYYEEEERQRGNFPDRFSGHQFPNYSSELNVNALLLGDSALYLCASSDGTSGSSGELFFGEGSRLTVL.